This TCR beta chain was obtained from a study of long-term antiretroviral therapy in people with HIV. Points from the study as a whole: Post-ART, diversity grew, though it stayed under transplant donor control levels. Controls showed broader CDR3 length ranges than did the HIV repertoires.

This clone occurred a few times. The antigen is undetermined. Running of the v3.0 immunoSEQ assay took place at survey level. The protocol was immunoSEQ multiplex PCR, while the TCRdb copy is restricted to in-frame clones and leaves out a portion. The profile covers about 20,000 clones, with 76% appearing a single time and about 15% taken by the ten largest. The specimen was unsorted PBMCs, collected roughly 2.5 years before starting antiretroviral therapy. This TCR was recovered from a woman in her forties or fifties with HIV.

The CDR3 loop reads CASSVTSGVVDTQYF. CDR3 DNA sequence: TGTGCCAGCAGCGTGACTAGCGGGGTGGTAGATACGCAGTATTTT. The rearrangement uses TRBV7-8 and TRBJ2-3; 11 nucleotides match TRBD2. The CDR3 is 15 residues long. The germline V gene encodes CDR1 SGHVS and CDR2 FQNEAQ. V lost 5 bases to trimming and J lost 5 bases; unmatched junction nucleotides: 6.